These T cell receptor beta chains were read from a single sample in a study of blood T cell repertoires in COVID-19. Produced via immunoSEQ multiplex PCR; TCRdb's table is partial and in-frame only. Of roughly 140,000 clones in the sample, 70% to 90% were seen once. Sequencing was done on a sample of peripheral blood. The receptors stem from a human donor in a cohort sampled during active COVID-19. Each CDR3 is given with its conserved first and last residue. A D gene is named only where the DNA matches it firmly. Not all rows give a size; the values are once, few, many and, for expanded clones, a class.

v_call: TRBV30
d_call: .
clone_size: .
j_call: TRBJ2-7
cdr3_nt: TGTGCCTGGAGGGGGAACAGGGGAGGATCCTACGAGCAGTACTTC
cdr3_aa: CAWRGNRGGSYEQYF

v_call: TRBV28
d_call: .
clone_size: .
j_call: TRBJ2-4
cdr3_nt: TGTGCCAGCAGTTTAGGCCTAGCCAAAAACATTCAGTACTTC
cdr3_aa: CASSLGLAKNIQYF

v_call: TRBV4-2
d_call: .
clone_size: once
j_call: TRBJ2-7
cdr3_nt: TGTGCCAGCAGCCAATTAACAGGGTCCTACGAGCAGTACTTC
cdr3_aa: CASSQLTGSYEQYF

v_call: TRBV27
d_call: .
clone_size: .
j_call: TRBJ2-7
cdr3_nt: TGTGCCAGCAGTTCCGGGACAACCGGCTACGAGCAGTACTTC
cdr3_aa: CASSSGTTGYEQYF

v_call: TRBV5-4
d_call: .
clone_size: .
j_call: TRBJ1-3
cdr3_nt: TGTGCCAGCAGCTTGACAGGGTACGGAGATGGAAACACCATATATTTT
cdr3_aa: CASSLTGYGDGNTIYF

v_call: TRBV7-9
d_call: TRBD2
clone_size: .
j_call: TRBJ2-1
cdr3_nt: TGTGCCAGCAGCTTTGGACTAGCGGGGGCTGAGCAGTTCTTC
cdr3_aa: CASSFGLAGAEQFF

v_call: TRBV19
d_call: .
clone_size: .
j_call: TRBJ1-2
cdr3_nt: TGTGCCAGTAGATCAGGGAGGAGCATGAACTATGGCTACACCTTC
cdr3_aa: CASRSGRSMNYGYTF

v_call: TRBV19
d_call: TRBD1
clone_size: .
j_call: TRBJ1-5
cdr3_nt: TGTGCCAGTAGTGCAGACAGGGCAGGGCAGCCCCAGCATTTT
cdr3_aa: CASSADRAGQPQHF

v_call: TRBV29-1
d_call: .
clone_size: .
j_call: TRBJ2-3
cdr3_nt: TGCAGCGCGAGCCCGGGGTTAGCCACAGATACGCAGTATTTT
cdr3_aa: CSASPGLATDTQYF

v_call: TRBV7-3
d_call: .
clone_size: .
j_call: TRBJ2-1
cdr3_nt: TGTGCCAGCAGCTCCGGGGCGGGCAGGGGTGTCGATGAGCAGTTCTTC
cdr3_aa: CASSSGAGRGVDEQFF

v_call: TRBV10-3
d_call: .
clone_size: .
j_call: TRBJ2-1
cdr3_nt: TGTGCCATCCGCCCCCGACAGAATAACAATGAGCAGTTCTTC
cdr3_aa: CAIRPRQNNNEQFF

v_call: TRBV24-1
d_call: TRBD1
clone_size: .
j_call: TRBJ2-2
cdr3_nt: TGTGCCACCAGTACAGGGACAGGGATGGGCACCGGGGAGCTGTTTTTT
cdr3_aa: CATSTGTGMGTGELFF

v_call: TRBV12-3/TRBV12-4
d_call: .
clone_size: .
j_call: TRBJ2-5
cdr3_nt: TGTGCCAGCAGTTTATCGTATGAGACCCAGTACTTC
cdr3_aa: CASSLSYETQYF

v_call: TRBV10-3
d_call: TRBD2
clone_size: .
j_call: TRBJ2-3
cdr3_nt: TGTGCCATCAGTCTTAGCGGGGACACAGATACGCAGTATTTT
cdr3_aa: CAISLSGDTDTQYF

v_call: TRBV6-1
d_call: .
clone_size: .
j_call: TRBJ1-2
cdr3_nt: TGTGCCAGCAGTGAATCCGGCCTCGGGTTTGCTTATGGCTACACCTTC
cdr3_aa: CASSESGLGFAYGYTF

v_call: TRBV4-1
d_call: .
clone_size: .
j_call: TRBJ1-5
cdr3_nt: TGCGCCAGCAGCCAAGGGGCAGAGTTGGGCAATCAGCCCCAGCATTTT
cdr3_aa: CASSQGAELGNQPQHF

v_call: TRBV5-4
d_call: .
clone_size: .
j_call: TRBJ2-1
cdr3_nt: TGTGCCAGCAGCTTGGGATCGGGGAGCTCCTACAATGAGCAGTTCTTC
cdr3_aa: CASSLGSGSSYNEQFF

v_call: TRBV6-6
d_call: .
clone_size: .
j_call: TRBJ2-7
cdr3_nt: TGTGCCAGCAGAGCCCAGGGGTACGAGCAGTACTTC
cdr3_aa: CASRAQGYEQYF

v_call: TRBV11-2
d_call: TRBD1
clone_size: .
j_call: TRBJ1-6
cdr3_nt: TGTGCCAGCAGCCCGGACAGGATCGGGTGGGATTCACCCCTCCACTTT
cdr3_aa: CASSPDRIGWDSPLHF

v_call: TRBV18
d_call: .
clone_size: .
j_call: TRBJ2-5
cdr3_nt: TGTGCCAGCTCACCGTTCTCCGGGGAGACCCAGTACTTC
cdr3_aa: CASSPFSGETQYF

v_call: TRBV11-2
d_call: TRBD2
clone_size: .
j_call: TRBJ2-7
cdr3_nt: TGTGCCAGCAGCTTAGAACTACTAGCGGGGGTTCCCTACGAGCAGTACTTC
cdr3_aa: CASSLELLAGVPYEQYF

v_call: TRBV6-5
d_call: TRBD1
clone_size: .
j_call: TRBJ1-3
cdr3_nt: TGTGCCAGCAGAGGGGGCGCGAACTCTGGAAACACCATATATTTT
cdr3_aa: CASRGGANSGNTIYF

v_call: TRBV6-4
d_call: .
clone_size: .
j_call: TRBJ2-1
cdr3_nt: TGTGCCGGCAATAAGGGGGATGAAGACAATGAGCAGTTCTTC
cdr3_aa: CAGNKGDEDNEQFF

v_call: TRBV9
d_call: .
clone_size: .
j_call: TRBJ1-3
cdr3_nt: TGTGCCAGCAGCGTAGAGGGAGGGCGGGACACCATATATTTT
cdr3_aa: CASSVEGGRDTIYF

v_call: TRBV13
d_call: TRBD1
clone_size: once
j_call: TRBJ2-2
cdr3_nt: TGTGCCAGCAGCACCCCCCGCCCGGGACAGAGCACCGGGGAGCTGTTTTTT
cdr3_aa: CASSTPRPGQSTGELFF

v_call: TRBV5-6
d_call: .
clone_size: .
j_call: TRBJ2-7
cdr3_nt: TGTGCCAGCAGATTCTTTACCAGTACCTACGAGCAGTACTTC
cdr3_aa: CASRFFTSTYEQYF

v_call: TRBV5-1
d_call: .
clone_size: few
j_call: TRBJ1-1
cdr3_nt: TGCGCCAGCGGCCCTGATTCGTATGGGCGGAACACTGAAGCTTTCTTT
cdr3_aa: CASGPDSYGRNTEAFF

v_call: TRBV5-4
d_call: .
clone_size: .
j_call: TRBJ2-3
cdr3_nt: TGTGCCAGCAGCTTGGCCGGGGATACGCAGTATTTT
cdr3_aa: CASSLAGDTQYF

v_call: TRBV12-5
d_call: .
clone_size: .
j_call: TRBJ1-4
cdr3_nt: TGTGCTAGTGGTTTTCTAGTCCCCCGGGTTGCAACTAATGAAAAACTGTTTTTT
cdr3_aa: CASGFLVPRVATNEKLFF

v_call: TRBV29-1
d_call: TRBD1
clone_size: .
j_call: TRBJ2-2
cdr3_nt: TGCAGCGGCCTGGGACAGGGGAACGCCGGGGAGCTGTTTTTT
cdr3_aa: CSGLGQGNAGELFF

v_call: TRBV6-5
d_call: .
clone_size: .
j_call: TRBJ1-5
cdr3_nt: TGTGCCAGCAGCAGTCTGGGGCAGGCCGGTCAGCCCCAGCATTTT
cdr3_aa: CASSSLGQAGQPQHF

v_call: TRBV25-1
d_call: .
clone_size: .
j_call: TRBJ2-7
cdr3_nt: TGTGCCAGCAGTGCCCCCTCGACAGGCGGTGAGCAGTACTTC
cdr3_aa: CASSAPSTGGEQYF

v_call: TRBV5-4
d_call: TRBD1
clone_size: .
j_call: TRBJ2-3
cdr3_nt: TGTGCCAGCAGCACCCAGGGGGGCACAGATACGCAGTATTTT
cdr3_aa: CASSTQGGTDTQYF

v_call: TRBV20-1
d_call: TRBD1
clone_size: .
j_call: TRBJ2-7
cdr3_nt: TGCAGTGCTACGACAGGGTACGAGCAGTACTTC
cdr3_aa: CSATTGYEQYF

v_call: TRBV7-2
d_call: .
clone_size: .
j_call: TRBJ2-3
cdr3_nt: TGTGCCAGCAGCCCCCTGGGGGGGGGCCGGGCAGATACGCAGTATTTT
cdr3_aa: CASSPLGGGRADTQYF

v_call: TRBV6-6
d_call: TRBD1
clone_size: .
j_call: TRBJ1-1
cdr3_nt: TGTGCCAGCAGGCCGACAGGGCCTGCTGAAGCTTTCTTT
cdr3_aa: CASRPTGPAEAFF

v_call: TRBV18
d_call: .
clone_size: .
j_call: TRBJ1-6
cdr3_nt: TGTGCCAGCTCACCGCGGTTGAATTCACCCCTCCACTTT
cdr3_aa: CASSPRLNSPLHF

v_call: TRBV12-3/TRBV12-4
d_call: .
clone_size: .
j_call: TRBJ1-1
cdr3_nt: TGTGCCAGCGGTTACCAACGGGACACTGAAGCTTTCTTT
cdr3_aa: CASGYQRDTEAFF

v_call: TRBV19
d_call: .
clone_size: .
j_call: TRBJ2-3
cdr3_nt: TGTGCCAGTAGTATGGCAGGAAGCACAGATACGCAGTATTTT
cdr3_aa: CASSMAGSTDTQYF

v_call: TRBV10-3
d_call: TRBD2
clone_size: once
j_call: TRBJ2-1
cdr3_nt: TGTGCCATCAGTAGCGGGGGGAGGGATGAGCAGTTCTTC
cdr3_aa: CAISSGGRDEQFF

v_call: TRBV7-7
d_call: TRBD2
clone_size: few
j_call: TRBJ2-3
cdr3_nt: TGTGCTAGCAGCCCCGGACTAGCGGCGTTAGATACGCAGTATTTT
cdr3_aa: CASSPGLAALDTQYF

v_call: TRBV30
d_call: .
clone_size: .
j_call: TRBJ1-6
cdr3_nt: TGTGCCTGGAAGGGGTGGGATTCACCCCTCCACTTT
cdr3_aa: CAWKGWDSPLHF

v_call: TRBV9
d_call: TRBD2
clone_size: .
j_call: TRBJ2-3
cdr3_nt: TGTGCCAGCAGCGTAGGGACTAGCAGTACAGATACGCAGTATTTT
cdr3_aa: CASSVGTSSTDTQYF

v_call: TRBV20-1
d_call: .
clone_size: .
j_call: TRBJ2-7
cdr3_nt: TGCAGTGCTAGTATAGAAACCGGGACACATTACGAGCAGTACTTC
cdr3_aa: CSASIETGTHYEQYF

v_call: TRBV7-9
d_call: TRBD2
clone_size: .
j_call: TRBJ2-4
cdr3_nt: TGTGCCAGCAGCCTCCGGACTAGCGGGGGGATAGCCAAAAACATTCAGTACTTC
cdr3_aa: CASSLRTSGGIAKNIQYF

v_call: TRBV10-2
d_call: .
clone_size: .
j_call: TRBJ2-5
cdr3_nt: TGCGCCAGCAGCCTAAGATACCAAGAGACCCAGTACTTC
cdr3_aa: CASSLRYQETQYF

v_call: TRBV27
d_call: .
clone_size: .
j_call: TRBJ2-7
cdr3_nt: TGTGCCAGCAGGGAGGGGGCCAGGGGAACCTACGAGCAGTACTTC
cdr3_aa: CASREGARGTYEQYF

v_call: TRBV10-3
d_call: TRBD1
clone_size: .
j_call: TRBJ2-7
cdr3_nt: TGTGCCATCAGTTACAGGGGAGCCTACGAGCAGTACTTC
cdr3_aa: CAISYRGAYEQYF

v_call: TRBV5-1
d_call: .
clone_size: .
j_call: TRBJ1-2
cdr3_nt: TGCGCCAGCAGCTTGATGGGGAGTGGCTACACCTTC
cdr3_aa: CASSLMGSGYTF

v_call: TRBV6-5
d_call: .
clone_size: .
j_call: TRBJ2-5
cdr3_nt: TGTGCCAGCAGTTTTGCGACAACGTACCAAGAGACCCAGTACTTC
cdr3_aa: CASSFATTYQETQYF

v_call: TRBV2
d_call: TRBD1
clone_size: .
j_call: TRBJ1-4
cdr3_nt: TGTGCCAGCAGCCGGGACAGGACAAATGAAAAACTGTTTTTT
cdr3_aa: CASSRDRTNEKLFF

v_call: TRBV14
d_call: .
clone_size: .
j_call: TRBJ2-2
cdr3_nt: TGTGCCAGCAGCCAAGTAGATCTAGACAGGAACCGCGGGGAGCTGTTTTTT
cdr3_aa: CASSQVDLDRNRGELFF

v_call: TRBV7-9
d_call: TRBD1
clone_size: .
j_call: TRBJ2-7
cdr3_nt: TGTGCCAGCAGCTTAAGCGTAGGGACAGGGGGAGCCGAGCAGTACTTC
cdr3_aa: CASSLSVGTGGAEQYF

v_call: TRBV5-5
d_call: TRBD1
clone_size: .
j_call: TRBJ1-2
cdr3_nt: TGTGCCAGCAGCAGGAGGGGACAGGATCGCTATGGCTACACCTTC
cdr3_aa: CASSRRGQDRYGYTF

v_call: TRBV10-3
d_call: TRBD1
clone_size: .
j_call: TRBJ1-3
cdr3_nt: TGTGCCATCAGTGGGGACAGGGCTGGAAACACCATATATTTT
cdr3_aa: CAISGDRAGNTIYF

v_call: TRBV2
d_call: .
clone_size: once
j_call: TRBJ2-1
cdr3_nt: TGTGCCAGCAGTGAAGCACTACTAGCCAATGAGCAGTTCTTC
cdr3_aa: CASSEALLANEQFF

v_call: TRBV5-1
d_call: TRBD2
clone_size: .
j_call: TRBJ2-7
cdr3_nt: TGCGCCAGCAGCACCGACGCCGGGACTAGCAAATACGAGCAGTACTTC
cdr3_aa: CASSTDAGTSKYEQYF

v_call: TRBV6-5
d_call: TRBD1
clone_size: .
j_call: TRBJ2-7
cdr3_nt: TGTGCCAGCAGTTACTCTACGGGACAGGTCTTTTACGAGCAGTACTTC
cdr3_aa: CASSYSTGQVFYEQYF